This entry lists 2 T cell receptor beta chains sequenced from one sample in a study of cytomegalovirus exposure and HLA in healthy donors. It was with 60 Vbeta and 13 Jbeta primers that the PCR ran. Data came from immunoSEQ multiplex PCR; TCRdb stores just in-frame clones and leaves some out. The profile shows approximately 290,000 clones, 80% of them singletons. Sequences were obtained from PBMCs. The source is a girl under 10 years old in good health and CMV-seronegative.

The rearrangement links TRBV5-1 to TRBJ1-2; 10 positions agree with TRBD1. Trimming cost V 0 bases and J 3 bases; bases outside gene matches: 14. Germline V gene data show CDR1 as SGHRS and CDR2 as YFSETQ. This CDR3 contains 19 residues. CDR3 protein: CASSLESRDRGGLYYGYTF. As DNA, the CDR3 is TGCGCCAGCAGCTTGGAATCCCGGGACAGGGGTGGTTTGTACTATGGCTACACCTTC.

This clone appeared a few times. This chain connects TRBV6-5 to TRBJ2-7; TRBD2 agrees at 9 bases. V lost 0 bases, J lost 7 bases, and 7 bases stayed unmatched. Germline V gene sequence: CDR1 MNHEY, CDR2 SVGAGI. The CDR3 is 15 residues long. CDR3 in DNA: TGTGCCAGCAGTTACTCGAGCGGGAGGCCGCAGGAGCAGTACTTC. It yields the protein CASSYSSGRPQEQYF.